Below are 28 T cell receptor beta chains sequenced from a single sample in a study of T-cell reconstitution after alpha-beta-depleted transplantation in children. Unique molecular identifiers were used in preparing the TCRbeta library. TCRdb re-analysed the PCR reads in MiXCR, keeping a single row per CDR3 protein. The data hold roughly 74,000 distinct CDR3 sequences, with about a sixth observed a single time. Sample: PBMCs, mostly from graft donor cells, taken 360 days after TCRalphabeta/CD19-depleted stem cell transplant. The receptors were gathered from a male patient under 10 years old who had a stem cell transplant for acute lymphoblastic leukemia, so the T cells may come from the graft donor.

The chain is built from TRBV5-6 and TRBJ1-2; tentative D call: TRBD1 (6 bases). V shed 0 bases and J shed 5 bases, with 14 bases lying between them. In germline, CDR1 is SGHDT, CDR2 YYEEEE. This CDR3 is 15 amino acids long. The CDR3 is CASSLDAGAGYGYTF. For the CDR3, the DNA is TGTGCCAGCAGCTTGGACGCGGGGGCGGGATATGGCTACACCTTC.

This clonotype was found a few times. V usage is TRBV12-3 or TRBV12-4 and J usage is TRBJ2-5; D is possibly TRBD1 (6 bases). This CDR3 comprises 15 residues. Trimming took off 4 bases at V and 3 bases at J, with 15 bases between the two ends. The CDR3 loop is CASSYLRTDKETQYF. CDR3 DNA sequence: TGTGCCAGCAGTTACCTCAGGACAGATAAAGAGACCCAGTACTTC.

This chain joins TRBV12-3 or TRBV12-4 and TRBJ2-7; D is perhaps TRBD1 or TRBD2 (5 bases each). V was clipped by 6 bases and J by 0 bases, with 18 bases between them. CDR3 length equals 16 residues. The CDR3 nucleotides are TGTGCCAGCAGCCTCCTGGGACGTACCCTCTCCTACGAGCAGTACTTC. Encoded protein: CASSLLGRTLSYEQYF.

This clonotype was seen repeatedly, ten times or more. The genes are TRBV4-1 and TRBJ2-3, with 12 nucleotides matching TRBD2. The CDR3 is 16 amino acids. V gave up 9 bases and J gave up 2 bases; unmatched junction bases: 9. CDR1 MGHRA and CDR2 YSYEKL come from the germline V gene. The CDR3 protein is CASQKLAGGLTDTQYF. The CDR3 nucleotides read TGCGCCAGTCAGAAACTAGCGGGGGGCCTCACAGATACGCAGTATTTT.

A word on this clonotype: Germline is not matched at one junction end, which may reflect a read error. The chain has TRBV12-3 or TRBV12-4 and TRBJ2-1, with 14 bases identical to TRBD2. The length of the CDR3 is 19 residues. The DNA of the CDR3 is TGTGCCATCAGTTTTCGGACTAGCGGGAGGTTCACTTCCTACAATGAGCAGTTCTTC. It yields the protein CAISFRTSGRFTSYNEQFF.

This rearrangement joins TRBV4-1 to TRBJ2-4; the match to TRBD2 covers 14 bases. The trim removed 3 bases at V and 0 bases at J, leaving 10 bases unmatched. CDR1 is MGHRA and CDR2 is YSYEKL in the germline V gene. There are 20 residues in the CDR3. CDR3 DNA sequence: TGCGCCAGCAGCCACGGCCCGGGACTAGCGGGAGCGATAGCCAAAAACATTCAGTACTTC. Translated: CASSHGPGLAGAIAKNIQYF.

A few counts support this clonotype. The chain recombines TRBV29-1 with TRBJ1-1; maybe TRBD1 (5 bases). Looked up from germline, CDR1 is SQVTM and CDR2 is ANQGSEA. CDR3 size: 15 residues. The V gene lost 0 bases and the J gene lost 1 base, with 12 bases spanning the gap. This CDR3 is CSVEDSRGPNTEAFF. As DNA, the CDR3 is TGCAGCGTTGAAGATTCTCGGGGACCGAACACTGAAGCTTTCTTT.

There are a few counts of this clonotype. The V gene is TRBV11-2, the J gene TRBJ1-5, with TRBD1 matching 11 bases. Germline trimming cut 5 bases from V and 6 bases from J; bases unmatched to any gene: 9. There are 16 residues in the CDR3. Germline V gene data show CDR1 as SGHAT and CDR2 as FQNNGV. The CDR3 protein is CASSTSKGQGVQPQHF. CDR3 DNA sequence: TGTGCCAGCAGCACTAGCAAGGGACAGGGGGTTCAGCCCCAGCATTTT.

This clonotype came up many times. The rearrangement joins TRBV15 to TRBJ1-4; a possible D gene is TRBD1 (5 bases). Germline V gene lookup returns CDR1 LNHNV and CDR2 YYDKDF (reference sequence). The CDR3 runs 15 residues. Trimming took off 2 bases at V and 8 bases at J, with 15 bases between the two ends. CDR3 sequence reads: CATSRQQAFGEKLFF. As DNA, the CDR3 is TGTGCCACCAGCAGACAACAGGCTTTTGGGGAAAAACTGTTTTTT.

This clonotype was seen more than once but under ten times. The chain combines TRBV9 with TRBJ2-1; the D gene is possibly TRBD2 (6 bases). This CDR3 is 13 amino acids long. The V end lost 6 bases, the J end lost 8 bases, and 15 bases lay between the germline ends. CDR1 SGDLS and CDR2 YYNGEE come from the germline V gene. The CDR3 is CASNPGVGYEQFF. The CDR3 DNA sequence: TGTGCCAGCAACCCGGGAGTCGGCTATGAGCAGTTCTTC.

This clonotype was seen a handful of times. CDR3 sequence: CASSFRGDEQFF. The CDR3 DNA sequence: TGCGCCAGCAGCTTTAGAGGGGATGAGCAGTTCTTC. The chain has TRBV5-1 and TRBJ2-1; D assignment may be TRBD1 or TRBD2 (5 bases each). V lost 2 bases and J lost 8, with 8 bases in between. CDR3 size: 12 residues. Germline V lookup: CDR1 SGHRS, CDR2 YFSETQ.

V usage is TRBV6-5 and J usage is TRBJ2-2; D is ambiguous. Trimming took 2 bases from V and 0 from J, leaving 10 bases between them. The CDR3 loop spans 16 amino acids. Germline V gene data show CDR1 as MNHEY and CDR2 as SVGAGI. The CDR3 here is CASSYGPLANTGELFF. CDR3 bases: TGTGCCAGCAGTTACGGTCCCCTAGCGAACACCGGGGAGCTGTTTTTT.

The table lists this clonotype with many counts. CDR3 loop: CASSLGGTGIEKLFF. CDR3 nucleotides: TGTGCCAGCAGCTTAGGGGGGACAGGGATTGAAAAACTGTTTTTT. The V and J genes are TRBV7-9 and TRBJ1-4; 9 nucleotides line up with TRBD1. This CDR3 has 15 amino acids. Germline lookup yields CDR1 SEHNR and CDR2 FQNEAQ (reference sequence). The ends lost 1 base at V and 7 bases at J; junction bases unmatched: 4.

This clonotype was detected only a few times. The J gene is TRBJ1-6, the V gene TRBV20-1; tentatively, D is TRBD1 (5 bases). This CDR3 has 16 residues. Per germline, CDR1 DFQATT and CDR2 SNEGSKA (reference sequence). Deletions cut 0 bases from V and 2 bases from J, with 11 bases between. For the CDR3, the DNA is TGCAGTGCTAGAGATCGGGGGACCACCTATAATTCACCCCTCCACTTT. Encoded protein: CSARDRGTTYNSPLHF.

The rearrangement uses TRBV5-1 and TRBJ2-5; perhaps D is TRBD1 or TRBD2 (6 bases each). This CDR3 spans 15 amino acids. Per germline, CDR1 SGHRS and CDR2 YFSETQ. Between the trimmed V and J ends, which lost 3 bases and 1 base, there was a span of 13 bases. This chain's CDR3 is CASSWGARSQETQYF. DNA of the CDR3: TGCGCCAGCAGCTGGGGGGCCAGGTCCCAAGAGACCCAGTACTTC.

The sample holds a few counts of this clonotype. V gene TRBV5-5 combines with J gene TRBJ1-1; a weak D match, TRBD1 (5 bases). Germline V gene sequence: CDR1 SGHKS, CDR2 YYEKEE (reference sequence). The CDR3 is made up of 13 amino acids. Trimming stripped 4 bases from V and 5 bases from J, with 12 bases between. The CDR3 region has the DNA TGTGCCAGCAGCAGGGGACGAACAACTGAAGCTTTCTTT. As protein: CASSRGRTTEAFF.

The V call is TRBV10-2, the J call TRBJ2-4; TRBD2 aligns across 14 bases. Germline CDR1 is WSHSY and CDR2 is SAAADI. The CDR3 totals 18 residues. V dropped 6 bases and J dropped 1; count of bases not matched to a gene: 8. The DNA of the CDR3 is TGCGCCAGCAGGCCGGGACTAGCGGGAGAGGTGGCCAAAAACATTCAGTACTTC. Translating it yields CASRPGLAGEVAKNIQYF.

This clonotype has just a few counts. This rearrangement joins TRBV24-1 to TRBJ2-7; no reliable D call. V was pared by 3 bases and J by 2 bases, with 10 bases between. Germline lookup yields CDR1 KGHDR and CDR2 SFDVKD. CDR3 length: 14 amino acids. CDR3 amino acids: CATSDTGHAYEQYF. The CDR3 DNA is TGTGCCACCAGTGATACCGGCCATGCCTACGAGCAGTACTTC.

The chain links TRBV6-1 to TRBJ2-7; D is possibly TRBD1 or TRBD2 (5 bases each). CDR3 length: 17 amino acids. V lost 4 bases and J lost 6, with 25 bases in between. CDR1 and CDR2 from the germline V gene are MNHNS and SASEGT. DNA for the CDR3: TGTGCCAGCAGTGGGGGCTTTTTAGCGAAAATTAAGGGCGAGCAGTACTTC. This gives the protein CASSGGFLAKIKGEQYF.

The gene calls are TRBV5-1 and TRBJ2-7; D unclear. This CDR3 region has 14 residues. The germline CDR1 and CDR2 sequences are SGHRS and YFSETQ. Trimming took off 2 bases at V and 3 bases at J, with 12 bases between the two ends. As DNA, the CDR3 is TGCGCCAGCAGCTTCCGCGGACCTGACTACGAGCAGTACTTC. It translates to CASSFRGPDYEQYF.

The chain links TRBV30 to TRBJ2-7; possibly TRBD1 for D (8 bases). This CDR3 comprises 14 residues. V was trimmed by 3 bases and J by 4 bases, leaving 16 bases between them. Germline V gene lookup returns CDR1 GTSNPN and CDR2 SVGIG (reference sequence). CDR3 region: CAWSTTGGGYEQYF. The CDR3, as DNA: TGTGCCTGGAGCACTACAGGGGGGGGATACGAGCAGTACTTC.

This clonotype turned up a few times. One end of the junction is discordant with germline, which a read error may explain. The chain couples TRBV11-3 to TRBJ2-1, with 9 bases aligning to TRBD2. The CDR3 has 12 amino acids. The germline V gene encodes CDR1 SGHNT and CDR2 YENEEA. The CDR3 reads CASSLGGRALLF. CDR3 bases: TGTGCCAGCAGCTTAGGCGGGAGGGCCTTGCTCTTC.

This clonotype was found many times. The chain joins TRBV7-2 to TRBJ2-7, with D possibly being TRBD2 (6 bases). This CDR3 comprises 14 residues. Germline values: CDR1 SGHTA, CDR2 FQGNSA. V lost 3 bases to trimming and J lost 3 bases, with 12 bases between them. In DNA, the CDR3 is TGTGCCAGCAGCTTGGGGCTAGCGTACTACGAGCAGTACTTC. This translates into CASSLGLAYYEQYF.

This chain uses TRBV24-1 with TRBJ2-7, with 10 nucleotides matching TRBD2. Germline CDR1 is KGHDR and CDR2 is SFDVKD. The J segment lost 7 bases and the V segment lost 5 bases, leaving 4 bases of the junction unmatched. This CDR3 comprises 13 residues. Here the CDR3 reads CATSASGGREQYF. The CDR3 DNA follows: TGTGCCACCAGTGCTAGCGGGGGAAGGGAGCAGTACTTC.

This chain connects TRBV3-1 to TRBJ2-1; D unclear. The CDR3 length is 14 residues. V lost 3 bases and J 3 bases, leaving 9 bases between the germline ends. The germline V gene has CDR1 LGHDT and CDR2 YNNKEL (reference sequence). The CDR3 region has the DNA TGTGCCAGCAGCCATCTCGGCCACTACAATGAGCAGTTCTTC. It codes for CASSHLGHYNEQFF.

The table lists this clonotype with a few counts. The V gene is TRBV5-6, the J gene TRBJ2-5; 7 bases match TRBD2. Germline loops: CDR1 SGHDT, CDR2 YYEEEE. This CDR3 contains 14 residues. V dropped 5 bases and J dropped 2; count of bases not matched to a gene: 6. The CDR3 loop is CASRGKGGQETQYF. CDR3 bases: TGTGCCAGCAGGGGAAAGGGAGGGCAAGAGACCCAGTACTTC.

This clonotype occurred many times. This CDR3 reads CASSLEGGPSYEQYF. CDR3 nucleotide sequence: TGTGCCAGCAGTTTAGAAGGCGGTCCCTCCTACGAGCAGTACTTC. This chain joins TRBV12-3 or TRBV12-4 and TRBJ2-7; D is ambiguous. This CDR3 contains 15 residues. V gave up 1 base and J gave up 0 bases, with 10 bases separating them.

CDR3 sequence (DNA): TGCAGCGTTGCAGAGGACCCCAAAAACATTCAGTACTTC. The encoded protein is CSVAEDPKNIQYF. V gene TRBV29-1 combines with J gene TRBJ2-4, with D unresolved. V was cut by 4 bases and J by 2 bases, with 9 bases left in between. This CDR3 region has 13 residues. Germline lookup yields CDR1 SQVTM and CDR2 ANQGSEA.